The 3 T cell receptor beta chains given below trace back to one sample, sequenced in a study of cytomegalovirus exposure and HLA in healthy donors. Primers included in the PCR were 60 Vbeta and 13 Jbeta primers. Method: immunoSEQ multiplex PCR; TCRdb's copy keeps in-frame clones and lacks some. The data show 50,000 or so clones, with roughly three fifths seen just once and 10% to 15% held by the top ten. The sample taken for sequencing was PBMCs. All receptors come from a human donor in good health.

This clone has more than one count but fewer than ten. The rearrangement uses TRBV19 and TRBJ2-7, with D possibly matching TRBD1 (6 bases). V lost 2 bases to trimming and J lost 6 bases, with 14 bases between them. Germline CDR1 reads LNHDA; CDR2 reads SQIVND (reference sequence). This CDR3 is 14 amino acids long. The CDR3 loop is CASSIRGQLAEQYF. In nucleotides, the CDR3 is TGTGCCAGTAGTATACGGGGACAATTGGCCGAGCAGTACTTC.

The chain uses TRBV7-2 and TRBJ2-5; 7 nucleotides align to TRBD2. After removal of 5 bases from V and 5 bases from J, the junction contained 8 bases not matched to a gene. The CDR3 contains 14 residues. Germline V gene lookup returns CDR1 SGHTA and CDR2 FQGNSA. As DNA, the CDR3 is TGTGCCAGCAGCCCTGGGGGGGTCTCGGAGACCCAGTACTTC. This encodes CASSPGGVSETQYF. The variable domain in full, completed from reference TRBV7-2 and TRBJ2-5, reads GAGVSQSPSNKVTEKGKDVELRCDPISGHTALYWYRQSLGQGLEFLIYFQGNSAPDKSGLPSDRFSAERTGGSVSTLTIQRTQQEDSAVYLCASSPGGVSETQYFGPGTRLLVL.

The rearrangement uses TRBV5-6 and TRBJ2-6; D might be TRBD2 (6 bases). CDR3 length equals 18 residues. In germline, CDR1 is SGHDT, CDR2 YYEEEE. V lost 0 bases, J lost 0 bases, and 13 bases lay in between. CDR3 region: CASSLVVSGNSGANVLTF. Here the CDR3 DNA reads TGTGCCAGCAGCTTGGTTGTTAGCGGAAACTCTGGGGCCAACGTCCTGACTTTC.